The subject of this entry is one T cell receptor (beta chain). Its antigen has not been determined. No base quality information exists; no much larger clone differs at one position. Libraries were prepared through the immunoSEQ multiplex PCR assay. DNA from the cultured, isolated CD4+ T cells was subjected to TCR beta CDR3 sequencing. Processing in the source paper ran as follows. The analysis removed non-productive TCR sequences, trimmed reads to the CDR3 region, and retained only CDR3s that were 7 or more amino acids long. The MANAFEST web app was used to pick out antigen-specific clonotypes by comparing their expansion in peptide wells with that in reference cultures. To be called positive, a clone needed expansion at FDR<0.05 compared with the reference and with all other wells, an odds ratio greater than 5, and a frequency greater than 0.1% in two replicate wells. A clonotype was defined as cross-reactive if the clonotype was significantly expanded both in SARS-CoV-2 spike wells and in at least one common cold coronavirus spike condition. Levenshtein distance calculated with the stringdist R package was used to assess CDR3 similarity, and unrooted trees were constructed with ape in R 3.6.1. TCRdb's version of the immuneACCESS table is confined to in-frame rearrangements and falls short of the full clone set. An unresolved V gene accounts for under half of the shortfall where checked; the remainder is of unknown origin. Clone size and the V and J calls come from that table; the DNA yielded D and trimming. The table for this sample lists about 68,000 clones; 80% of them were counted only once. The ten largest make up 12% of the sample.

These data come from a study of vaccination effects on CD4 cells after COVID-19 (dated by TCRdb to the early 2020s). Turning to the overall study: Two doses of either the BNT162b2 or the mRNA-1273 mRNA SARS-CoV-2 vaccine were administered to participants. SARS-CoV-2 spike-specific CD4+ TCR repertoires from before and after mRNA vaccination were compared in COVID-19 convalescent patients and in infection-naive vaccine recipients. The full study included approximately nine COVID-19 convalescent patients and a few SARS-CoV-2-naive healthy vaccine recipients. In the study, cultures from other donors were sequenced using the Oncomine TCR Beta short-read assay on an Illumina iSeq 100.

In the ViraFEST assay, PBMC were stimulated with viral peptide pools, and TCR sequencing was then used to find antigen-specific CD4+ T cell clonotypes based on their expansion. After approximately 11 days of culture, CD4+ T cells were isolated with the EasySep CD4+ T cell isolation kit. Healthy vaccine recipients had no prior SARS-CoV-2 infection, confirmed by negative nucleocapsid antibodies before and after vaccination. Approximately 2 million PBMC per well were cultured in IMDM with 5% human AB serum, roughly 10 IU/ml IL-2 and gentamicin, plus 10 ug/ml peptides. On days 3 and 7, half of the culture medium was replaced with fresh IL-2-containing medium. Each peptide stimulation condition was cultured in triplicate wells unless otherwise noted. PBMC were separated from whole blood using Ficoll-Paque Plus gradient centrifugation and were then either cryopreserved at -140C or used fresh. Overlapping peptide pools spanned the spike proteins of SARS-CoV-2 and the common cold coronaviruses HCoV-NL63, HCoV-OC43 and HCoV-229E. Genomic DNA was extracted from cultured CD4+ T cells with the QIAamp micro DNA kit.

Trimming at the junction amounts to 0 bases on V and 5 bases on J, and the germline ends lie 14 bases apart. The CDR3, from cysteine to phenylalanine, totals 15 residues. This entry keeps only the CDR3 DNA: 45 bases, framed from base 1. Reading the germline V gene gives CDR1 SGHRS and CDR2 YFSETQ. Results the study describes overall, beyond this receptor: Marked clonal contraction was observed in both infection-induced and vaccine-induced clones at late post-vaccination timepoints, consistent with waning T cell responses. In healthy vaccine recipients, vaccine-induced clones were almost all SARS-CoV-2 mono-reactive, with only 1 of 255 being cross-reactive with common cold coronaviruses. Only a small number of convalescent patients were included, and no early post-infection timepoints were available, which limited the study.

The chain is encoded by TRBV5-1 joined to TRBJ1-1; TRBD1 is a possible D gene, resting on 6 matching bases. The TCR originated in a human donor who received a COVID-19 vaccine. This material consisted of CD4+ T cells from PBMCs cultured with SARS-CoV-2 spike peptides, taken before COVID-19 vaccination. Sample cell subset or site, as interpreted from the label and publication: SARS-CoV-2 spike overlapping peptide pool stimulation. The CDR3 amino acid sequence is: CASSLVGGPETEAFF. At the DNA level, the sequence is TGCGCCAGCAGCTTGGTGGGGGGGCCGGAGACTGAAGCTTTCTTT.